This T cell receptor beta chain was captured in a study of blood T cell repertoires in COVID-19. Study overall: Some COVID-19 samples were acute and others convalescent; all came from the United States, Italy and Spain. The cDNA or gDNA used as material had been derived from T cells, B-cell-depleted T cells, or PBMCs.

In the study's own analysis: Estimation of nucleated cell counts was performed using reference gene primer amplification. Here immunoSEQ multiplex PCR was the method, and the copy in TCRdb shows in-frame clones only, minus some. V, J and clone size are those of that table, while D and trimming were read from the DNA. This table holds 390,000 or so clones, around 87% found once. This CDR3 has 16 residues. Germline CDR1 reads SNHLY; CDR2 reads FYNNEI. V lost 6 bases and J lost 0; bases outside the gene matches: 10. The TCR comes from a man aged 18-30 years with active or convalescent COVID-19. Sequences were obtained from peripheral blood. The chain has TRBV2 and TRBJ1-2, with 7 nucleotides matching TRBD1. The CDR3 here is CASSPRTGTANYGYTF. The DNA of the CDR3 is TGTGCCAGCAGCCCCAGGACAGGAACAGCTAACTATGGCTACACCTTC.